One TCR beta chain is described in this entry. Its target is unknown. Data came from immunoSEQ multiplex PCR; TCRdb stores just in-frame clones and leaves some out. The repertoire holds about 29,000 clones, with about two thirds as singletons. This record comes from a study of PD-1 blockade in classical Hodgkin lymphoma. Study-level findings and limits: Patients with a complete response exhibited baseline diversity comparable to newly diagnosed patients. By C4D1, diversity of CD4+ TCRs had risen significantly, whereas that of CD8+ TCRs had not. Newly diagnosed patients had baseline TCR diversity that was reportedly lower than that of healthy donors.

All the patients suffered relapse after autologous stem cell transplantation, and brentuximab vedotin exposure differed. The V and J ends lost 0 bases and 7 bases respectively, with 13 bases between them. CDR1 and CDR2 (germline): SGHNT, YYREEE (reference sequence). The CDR3 is 14 residues long. The source of this sequence is a human donor with classical Hodgkin lymphoma. This chain joins TRBV5-4 and TRBJ1-2; D is unclear. Material: peripheral blood mononuclear cells (PBMCs), obtained before the second cycle of nivolumab. The CDR3 coding sequence is TGTGCCAGCAGCTTGGCCGGAGTGGCGGGTGGCTACACCTTC. This sequence encodes CASSLAGVAGGYTF.